This entry lists 28 T cell receptor beta chains sequenced from one sample in a study of Graves' ophthalmopathy and Graves' hyperthyroidism. RNA transcripts were the source from which TCR beta CDR3 regions were amplified. RT-PCR was first run with HTBI primers, then multiplex PCR in a second round. TCRdb processed the multiplex PCR reads anew with MiXCR; each CDR3 protein has one entry. The sample lists about 1.2 million distinct CDR3 sequences; 35% to 40% were seen once. The sample consisted of peripheral blood or thyroid tissue (not recorded which). The receptor source for this set is an adult man with Graves' hyperthyroidism.

Regarding this clonotype: One junction end disagrees with the germline gene, perhaps due to a read error. The V call is TRBV20-1, the J call TRBJ1-1; D gene ambiguous. Per the germline V gene, CDR1 is DFQATT and CDR2 is SNEGSKA (reference sequence). The CDR3 is made up of 13 amino acids. The CDR3 is CSAGEAGDTEAFF. The CDR3 bases are TGCAGTGCTGGAGAGGCGGGCGACACTGAAGCTTTCTTT.

This clonotype was counted a single time. V gene TRBV29-1 combines with J gene TRBJ1-6, with 8 bases fitting TRBD1. After removal of 8 bases from V and 9 bases from J, the junction contained 9 bases not matched to a gene. Germline values: CDR1 SQVTM, CDR2 ANQGSEA. The CDR3 has 13 residues. This CDR3 is CSLATGVGSPLHF. CDR3 DNA: TGCAGCTTAGCGACAGGGGTCGGTTCACCCCTCCACTTT.

This clonotype was detected only a few times. This chain links TRBV11-2 with TRBJ2-7; no clear D. CDR3 size: 14 residues. Trimming removed 3 bases at V and 2 bases at J, with 11 bases between. Per the germline V gene, CDR1 is SGHAT and CDR2 is FQNNGV. The CDR3 protein is CASSFLGPAYEQYF. In DNA form, the CDR3 reads TGTGCCAGCAGCTTCCTCGGGCCCGCCTACGAGCAGTACTTC.

Many counts were recorded for this clonotype. The rearrangement uses TRBV19 and TRBJ1-5; D unresolved. The CDR3 totals 15 residues. The V gene lost 4 bases and the J gene lost 7 bases, with 17 bases spanning the gap. Per the germline V gene, CDR1 is LNHDA and CDR2 is SQIVND (reference sequence). The CDR3 bases are TGTGCCAGTAGTACTCGCGGGGTTCCTAGGCAGCCCCAGCATTTT. Residues: CASSTRGVPRQPQHF.

V and J are TRBV9 and TRBJ1-3, with D tentatively TRBD1 (5 bases). The germline CDR1 and CDR2 sequences are SGDLS and YYNGEE. Trimming left V 0 bases short and J 4 bases short, with 14 bases between. The CDR3 consists of 16 residues. CDR3 loop: CASSVVGGFEGNTIYF. In DNA form, the CDR3 reads TGTGCCAGCAGCGTAGTCGGGGGATTTGAGGGAAACACCATATATTTT.

This clonotype was counted at least ten times. CDR3 sequence (DNA): TGCGCCAGCAGCCATAGCAATCAGCCCCAGCATTTT. It yields the protein CASSHSNQPQHF. The rearrangement uses TRBV4-1 and TRBJ1-5, with D uncertain. The germline gives CDR1 MGHRA, CDR2 YSYEKL. Between the trimmed V and J ends, which lost 3 bases and 0 bases, there was a span of 0 bases. The CDR3 totals 12 residues.

In this sample, this clonotype turned up many times. The chain couples TRBV7-8 to TRBJ2-2; D call uncertain. The CDR3 contains 12 residues. CDR1 and CDR2 from the germline V gene are SGHVS and FQNEAQ. Trimming left V 5 bases short and J 9 bases short, with 10 bases between. In nucleotides, the CDR3 is TGTGCCAGCAGCCCCTCGTCCTGGGAGCTGTTTTTT. As protein: CASSPSSWELFF.

This clonotype was recorded a few times. The V gene is TRBV12-3 or TRBV12-4, the J gene TRBJ1-5; 9 positions match TRBD1. This CDR3 spans 19 amino acids. V trimming: 6 bases; J trimming: 0 bases; junction bases outside the gene matches: 15. CDR3 nucleotide sequence: TGTGCCAGCAGCCAGATTCCGGGACAGGGACCGTCTAGCAATCAGCCCCAGCATTTT. Its translation is CASSQIPGQGPSSNQPQHF.

V gene TRBV9 combines with J gene TRBJ2-7; TRBD2 matches 9 bases. Germline V gives CDR1 SGDLS, CDR2 YYNGEE. This CDR3 is 17 amino acids long. Losses at the gene ends were 4 bases for V and 0 bases for J; bases not matched to a gene: 11. The CDR3 nucleotides are TGTGCCAGCAGCCGCGGTCCTCGTAGCGGGAGCTCCTACGAGCAGTACTTC. Its protein is CASSRGPRSGSSYEQYF.

This clonotype occurred many times. This rearrangement joins TRBV10-2 to TRBJ1-1, with 9 bases that match TRBD1. This CDR3 comprises 17 residues. The V and J ends lost 4 bases and 4 bases, in that order; junction bases with no gene match: 13. Germline V CDR1 and CDR2: WSHSY, SAAADI. CDR3 DNA: TGCGCCAGCAGTGTTTACCGTACAGGGGGCGGCTTCACTGAAGCTTTCTTT. Protein sequence: CASSVYRTGGGFTEAFF.

The chain links TRBV30 to TRBJ2-7; the match to TRBD1 covers 10 bases. CDR1 and CDR2 (germline): GTSNPN, SVGIG (reference sequence). The length of the CDR3 is 14 residues. Trimming took 3 bases from V and 3 from J; bases not matched to a gene: 5. The CDR3 DNA follows: TGTGCCTGGAGCTGGGGACAGGGGAACTACGAGCAGTACTTC. Protein: CAWSWGQGNYEQYF. Based on the CDR3 plus reference TRBV30 and TRBJ2-7, the full variable domain is SQTIHQWPATLVQPVGSPLSLECTVEGTSNPNLYWYRQAAGRGLQLLFYSVGIGQISSEVPQNLSASRPQDRQFILSSKKLLLSDSGFYLCAWSWGQGNYEQYFGPGTRLTVT.

The sample holds many counts of this clonotype. The genes are TRBV2 and TRBJ2-7; TRBD1 aligns across 12 bases. CDR3 length: 16 residues. The ends lost 6 bases at V and 1 base at J; junction bases unmatched: 7. Germline V gene lookup returns CDR1 SNHLY and CDR2 FYNNEI. CDR3 loop: CASRGQGAVISYEQYF. CDR3 bases: TGTGCCAGCAGGGGACAGGGGGCCGTTATATCCTACGAGCAGTACTTC. The entire variable domain, with the rest obtained from reference TRBV2 and TRBJ2-7, is as follows: EPEVTQTPSHQVTQMGQEVILRCVPISNHLYFYWYRQILGQKVEFLVSFYNNEISEKSEIFDDQFSVERPDGSNFTLKIRSTKLEDSAMYFCASRGQGAVISYEQYFGPGTRLTVT.

The chain employs TRBV30 and TRBJ1-4, with TRBD1 matching over 9 bases. CDR1 is GTSNPN and CDR2 is SVGIG in the germline V gene (reference sequence). Trimming at V came to 2 bases and at J to 7 bases, leaving 11 bases not matched to a gene. The length of the CDR3 is 16 residues. CDR3 loop: CAWSNPRDRVGEKLFF. CDR3 nucleotide sequence: TGTGCCTGGAGTAACCCTAGGGACAGGGTGGGTGAAAAACTGTTTTTT.

About this clonotype itself: The junction differs from germline at one of its ends, possibly a read error. The V call is TRBV7-8, the J call TRBJ2-7; 9 bases fit TRBD1. Germline values: CDR1 SGHVS, CDR2 FQNEAQ. The CDR3 has 15 residues. CDR3 loop: CGVEFPGQGQYEQYF. CDR3 nucleotides: TGCGGCGTTGAGTTCCCGGGACAGGGTCAATACGAGCAGTACTTC.

The chain joins TRBV7-6 to TRBJ2-5; 7 nucleotides line up with TRBD2. Germline values: CDR1 SGHVS, CDR2 FNYEAQ. This CDR3 comprises 15 residues. V gave up 8 bases and J gave up 2 bases; unmatched junction bases: 11. The CDR3 spells CASLSLAGAQETQYF. CDR3 sequence (DNA): TGTGCCAGCCTCTCACTGGCGGGAGCGCAAGAGACCCAGTACTTC. The variable domain in full, completed from reference TRBV7-6 and TRBJ2-5, reads GAGVSQSPRYKVTKRGQDVALRCDPISGHVSLYWYRQALGQGPEFLTYFNYEAQQDKSGLPNDRFSAERPEGSISTLTIQRTEQRDSAMYRCASLSLAGAQETQYFGPGTRLLVL.

This clonotype has more than one count but fewer than ten. The CDR3, as DNA: TGTGCCAGCTCACCAGGGAGGGTCGAGCAGTACTTC. Amino acids: CASSPGRVEQYF. This chain connects TRBV7-2 to TRBJ2-7, with 7 bases aligning to TRBD2. The CDR3 spans 12 residues. With V trimmed by 8 bases and J by 6 bases, 7 bases remained unmatched. Germline V CDR1 and CDR2: SGHTA, FQGNSA.

This clonotype was detected many times. The rearrangement links TRBV6-6 to TRBJ2-7, with 10 nucleotides matching TRBD1. The V segment lost 7 bases and the J segment 6 bases; nucleotides outside the gene matches: 9. CDR3 length: 14 residues. Germline values: CDR1 MNHNY, CDR2 SVGAGI (reference sequence). CDR3: CASTLTGGGVEQYF. For the CDR3, the DNA is TGTGCCAGCACCTTGACAGGGGGCGGGGTCGAGCAGTACTTC.

About this clonotype itself: The conserved closing phenylalanine or tryptophan is absent in this CDR3, likely reflecting a read error. Because the CDR3's place on the DNA is in doubt, the DNA is left out and the CDR3 is given as listed by TCRdb. V is TRBV7-9 and J is TRBJ1-2; TRBD1, as called in the table, went unchecked against the DNA. CDR1 is SEHNR, CDR2 FQNEAQ, per germline (reference sequence). From its first to its last residue, the CDR3 has 9 amino acids. CDR3 sequence: CASSQWGDI.

The rearrangement joins TRBV20-1 to TRBJ2-5; D assignment may be TRBD1 or TRBD2 (5 bases each). Germline V gene sequence: CDR1 DFQATT, CDR2 SNEGSKA (reference sequence). Trimming shortened V by 5 bases and J by 9 bases, and 7 bases separated the two germline ends. The CDR3 spans 9 residues. The CDR3, as DNA: TGCAGTGCTGAGGGGCCCCAGTACTTC. It codes for CSAEGPQYF.

As for this clonotype: Possible read error: a much larger clone is one base away. The chain combines TRBV12-3 or TRBV12-4 with TRBJ1-2, with TRBD1 as a possible D gene (5 bases). CDR3 length: 14 amino acids. The CDR3 DNA sequence: TGTGCCAGCAGCCCGCCGGGACTCAGCTATGACTACACCTTC. As protein: CASSPPGLSYDYTF.

The table lists this clonotype with a few counts. No DNA is shown, since the ends of the CDR3 on it are uncertain; the CDR3 is the one TCRdb lists. This sequence joins TRBV2 and TRBJ2-7; the table's D gene call, TRBD2, was not cross checked with the DNA. With termini counted, the CDR3 has 14 amino acids. Looked up from germline, CDR1 is SNHLY and CDR2 is FYNNEI. The CDR3: CASILGGTVFEQYF.

On this clonotype: This is likely a read error, given that the CDR3 carries no conserved phenylalanine or tryptophan at its end. The chain is built from TRBV9 and TRBJ1-5; TRBD1 is a possible D gene (5 bases). V shed 4 bases and J shed 0 bases, with 8 bases lying between them. The CDR3 is made up of 14 amino acids. Germline CDR1 SGDLS, CDR2 YYNGEE. The CDR3 protein is CASSLGDSNQPQHC. Written as DNA, the CDR3 is TGTGCCAGCAGCTTAGGGGATAGCAATCAGCCCCAGCATTGT.

Only one count was recorded for this clonotype. An end of the junction differs from the germline gene, which may be a read error. The rearrangement joins TRBV5-4 to TRBJ2-7; a possible D gene is TRBD2 (5 bases). From germline, CDR1 is SGHNT and CDR2 YYREEE (reference sequence). This CDR3 spans 13 amino acids. This CDR3 is CASSLVSAYGQYF. The CDR3 nucleotides read TGTGCCAGCAGCCTTGTTAGCGCCTACGGGCAGTACTTC. The full variable domain, with the rest looked up from reference TRBV5-4 and TRBJ2-7, is ETGVTQSPTHLIKTRGQQVTLRCSSQSGHNTVSWYQQALGQGPQFIFQYYREEENGRGNFPPRFSGLQFPNYSSELNVNALELDDSALYLCASSLVSAYGQYFGPGTRLTVT.

This clonotype has a count of ten or more. The chain couples TRBV11-2 to TRBJ2-5; 12 positions match TRBD2. The CDR3 extends over 18 amino acids. Germline V gene lookup returns CDR1 SGHAT and CDR2 FQNNGV. V lost 5 bases, J lost 1 base, and 11 bases stayed unmatched. The CDR3 bases are TGTGCCAGCAGCCGGTGGGCTAGCGGGAGGGCTGCCCAAGAGACCCAGTACTTC. It is translated as CASSRWASGRAAQETQYF.

The genes are TRBV7-3 and TRBJ2-2; D may be TRBD2 (6 bases). V lost 5 bases, J lost 2 bases, and 15 bases lay in between. This CDR3 is 16 amino acids long. The V gene's germline CDR1 is SGHTA and CDR2 FQGTGA. The CDR3 region has the DNA TGTGCCAGCAGCCCGGACTACATGGTAAACACCGGGGAGCTGTTTTTT. Protein sequence: CASSPDYMVNTGELFF.

The chain uses TRBV9 and TRBJ1-5, with 7 bases matching TRBD1. Germline CDR1 and CDR2: SGDLS and YYNGEE. There are 14 residues in the CDR3. The ends lost 4 bases at V and 5 bases at J; junction bases unmatched: 6. The chain's CDR3 is CASSYRGLDQPQHF. CDR3 coding DNA: TGTGCCAGCAGCTACAGGGGTCTGGATCAGCCCCAGCATTTT.

This clonotype has at least ten counts. The chain couples TRBV7-8 to TRBJ2-7; D is uncertain. The CDR3 has 13 amino acids. With 4 bases removed from V and 3 bases from J, the gap between germline ends came to 10 bases. CDR1 SGHVS and CDR2 FQNEAQ come from the germline V gene. The CDR3 bases are TGTGCCAGCAGCTCGCTGAATTTCTACGAGCAGTACTTC. Protein: CASSSLNFYEQYF.

This clonotype was detected many times. The J gene is TRBJ1-2, the V gene TRBV20-1; D not certain. CDR1 and CDR2 from the germline V gene are DFQATT and SNEGSKA (reference sequence). Trimming cost V 7 bases and J 3 bases, with 9 bases left between them. The CDR3 length is 11 residues. CDR3: CSERGDYGYTF. Here the CDR3 DNA reads TGCAGTGAGAGAGGTGACTATGGCTACACCTTC.